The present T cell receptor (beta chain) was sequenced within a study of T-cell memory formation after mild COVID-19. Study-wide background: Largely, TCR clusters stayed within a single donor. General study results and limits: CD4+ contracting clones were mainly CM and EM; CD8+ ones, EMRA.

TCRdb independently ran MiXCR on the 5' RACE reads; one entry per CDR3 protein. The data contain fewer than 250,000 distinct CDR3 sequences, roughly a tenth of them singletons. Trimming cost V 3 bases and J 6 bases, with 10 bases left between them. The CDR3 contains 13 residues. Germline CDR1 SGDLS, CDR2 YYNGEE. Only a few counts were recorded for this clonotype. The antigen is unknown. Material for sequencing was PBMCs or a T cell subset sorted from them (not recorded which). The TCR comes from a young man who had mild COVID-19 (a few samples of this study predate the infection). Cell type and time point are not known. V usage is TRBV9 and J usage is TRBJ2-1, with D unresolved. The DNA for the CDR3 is TGTGCCAGCAGCGGCGACGTACCCAATGAGCAGTTCTTC. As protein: CASSGDVPNEQFF.